A selection of T cell receptor beta chains follows, all from one sample in a study of regulatory T cells in long-lasting Graves disease. TCRdb re-called the multiplex PCR reads with MiXCR, one entry per CDR3 protein. The sample gives 310,000 or so distinct CDR3 sequences, around a fifth of which show up once; less than 35% is in the top ten. The input for sequencing was peripheral blood mononuclear cells (PBMCs), taken when the disease was refractory, from a patient treated with antithyroid drugs. The receptor source for this set is a female donor with Graves disease. CDR3s include the opening cysteine and the closing phenylalanine or tryptophan. D genes are given only for firm matches. Only some rows state a clone size, as once, few, many or a class for expanded clones.

j_gene: TRBJ1-2; v_gene: TRBV29-1; abundance: .; d_gene: TRBD1; CDR3aa: CSVARDSMGGYTF; CDR3nt: TGCAGCGTTGCCCGGGACAGCATGGGTGGCTACACCTTC
j_gene: TRBJ2-7; v_gene: TRBV2; abundance: many; d_gene: TRBD2; CDR3aa: CASLSSGGAHEQYF; CDR3nt: TGTGCCAGCCTATCTAGCGGGGGGGCCCACGAGCAGTACTTC
j_gene: TRBJ1-5; v_gene: TRBV2; abundance: once; d_gene: .; CDR3aa: CASSWGRGGNQPQHF; CDR3nt: TGTGCCAGCAGCTGGGGGAGAGGGGGAAATCAGCCCCAGCATTTT
j_gene: TRBJ1-5; v_gene: TRBV28; abundance: many; d_gene: TRBD1; CDR3aa: CASSDRDEAYQPQHF; CDR3nt: TGTGCCAGCAGTGACAGGGACGAGGCCTATCAGCCCCAGCATTTT
j_gene: TRBJ1-1; v_gene: TRBV10-3; abundance: few; d_gene: .; CDR3aa: CASGKDTEAFF; CDR3nt: TGTGCCAGTGGAAAGGACACTGAAGCTTTCTTT
j_gene: TRBJ1-5; v_gene: TRBV27; abundance: many; d_gene: .; CDR3aa: CASSSGRGNQPQHF; CDR3nt: TGTGCCAGCAGTTCAGGGAGAGGGAATCAGCCCCAGCATTTT
j_gene: TRBJ2-7; v_gene: TRBV18; abundance: few; d_gene: .; CDR3aa: CASSPHSGSYEQYF; CDR3nt: TGTGCCAGCTCACCACACTCGGGCTCCTACGAGCAGTACTTC
j_gene: TRBJ1-3; v_gene: TRBV12-3/TRBV12-4; abundance: many; d_gene: .; CDR3aa: CASSFGGAGNTIYF; CDR3nt: TGTGCCAGCAGTTTCGGAGGGGCTGGAAACACCATATATTTT
j_gene: TRBJ1-3; v_gene: TRBV20-1; abundance: .; d_gene: .; CDR3aa: CSARVEGTIYF; CDR3nt: TGCAGTGCTAGAGTGGAGGGTACCATATATTTT
j_gene: TRBJ1-2; v_gene: TRBV4-2; abundance: many; d_gene: TRBD1; CDR3aa: CASSHDREGFYGYTF; CDR3nt: TGTGCCAGCAGCCACGACAGGGAAGGGTTCTATGGCTACACCTTC
j_gene: TRBJ2-2; v_gene: TRBV12-3/TRBV12-4; abundance: few; d_gene: .; CDR3aa: CASREGSAGELFF; CDR3nt: TGTGCCAGCAGGGAGGGATCCGCCGGGGAGCTGTTTTTT
j_gene: TRBJ1-5; v_gene: TRBV2; abundance: many; d_gene: TRBD1; CDR3aa: CASHRDSDNQPQHF; CDR3nt: TGTGCCAGCCACCGGGACAGTGATAATCAGCCCCAGCATTTT
j_gene: TRBJ2-6; v_gene: TRBV28; abundance: many; d_gene: .; CDR3aa: CASSSSSGANVLTF; CDR3nt: TGTGCCAGCAGTTCCAGCTCTGGGGCCAACGTCCTGACTTTC
j_gene: TRBJ1-1; v_gene: TRBV11-3; abundance: many; d_gene: .; CDR3aa: CASSFEDLNTEAFF; CDR3nt: TGTGCCAGCAGCTTTGAAGACCTGAACACTGAAGCTTTCTTT
j_gene: TRBJ2-7; v_gene: TRBV10-3; abundance: .; d_gene: .; CDR3aa: CAISGDSFLNPYEQYF; CDR3nt: TGTGCCATCAGTGGCGACAGCTTCCTAAATCCCTACGAGCAGTACTTC
j_gene: TRBJ2-5; v_gene: TRBV2; abundance: many; d_gene: TRBD2; CDR3aa: CASRRESGETQYF; CDR3nt: TGTGCCAGCAGGCGGGAGTCGGGGGAGACCCAGTACTTC
j_gene: TRBJ1-1; v_gene: TRBV11-3; abundance: few; d_gene: .; CDR3aa: CASSKNRMNTEAFF; CDR3nt: TGTGCCAGCAGCAAGAACAGGATGAACACTGAAGCTTTCTTT
j_gene: TRBJ1-1; v_gene: TRBV6-1; abundance: many; d_gene: .; CDR3aa: CASRKILNTEAFF; CDR3nt: TGTGCCAGCAGGAAAATACTTAACACTGAAGCTTTCTTT
j_gene: TRBJ2-7; v_gene: TRBV20-1; abundance: many; d_gene: .; CDR3aa: CSVPGEAYEQYF; CDR3nt: TGCAGTGTGCCAGGGGAGGCCTACGAGCAGTACTTC
j_gene: TRBJ2-7; v_gene: TRBV2; abundance: many; d_gene: TRBD2; CDR3aa: CASSEGSGGREQYF; CDR3nt: TGTGCCAGCAGTGAAGGTAGCGGGGGGCGCGAGCAGTACTTC
j_gene: TRBJ2-1; v_gene: TRBV6-5; abundance: .; d_gene: .; CDR3aa: CASSYSRNVGGRNEQFF; CDR3nt: TGTGCCAGCAGTTACTCGAGGAATGTCGGTGGGCGCAATGAGCAGTTCTTC
j_gene: TRBJ2-7; v_gene: TRBV2; abundance: few; d_gene: .; CDR3aa: CASTGAYEQYF; CDR3nt: TGTGCCTCAACAGGAGCCTACGAGCAGTACTTC
j_gene: TRBJ2-7; v_gene: TRBV25-1; abundance: many; d_gene: .; CDR3aa: CASSSGVGEQYF; CDR3nt: TGTGCCAGCAGTTCTGGGGTGGGGGAGCAGTACTTC
j_gene: TRBJ1-1; v_gene: TRBV4-1; abundance: .; d_gene: .; CDR3aa: CASSQKRWVAGDNTEAFF; CDR3nt: TGCGCCAGCAGCCAAAAACGTTGGGTGGCAGGCGATAACACTGAAGCTTTCTTT
j_gene: TRBJ1-2; v_gene: TRBV5-8; abundance: many; d_gene: TRBD1; CDR3aa: CASSLQGEDGYGYTF; CDR3nt: TGTGCCAGCAGCCTGCAGGGGGAGGACGGCTATGGCTACACCTTC
j_gene: TRBJ2-7; v_gene: TRBV15; abundance: .; d_gene: .; CDR3aa: CATSRSPGYEQYF; CDR3nt: TGTGCCACCAGCAGATCCCCGGGGTATGAGCAGTACTTC
j_gene: TRBJ2-7; v_gene: TRBV5-6; abundance: once; d_gene: .; CDR3aa: CASSLWIISYEQYF; CDR3nt: TGTGCCAGCAGCTTGTGGATTATTTCCTACGAGCAGTACTTC
j_gene: TRBJ1-1; v_gene: TRBV7-3; abundance: .; d_gene: .; CDR3aa: CASSPSGGLDTEAFF; CDR3nt: TGTGCCAGCAGCCCGTCCGGGGGGCTTGACACTGAAGCTTTCTTT
j_gene: TRBJ1-5; v_gene: TRBV9; abundance: .; d_gene: .; CDR3aa: CASSVDGLPTQPQHF; CDR3nt: TGTGCCAGCAGCGTAGATGGACTTCCAACTCAGCCCCAGCATTTT
j_gene: TRBJ2-1; v_gene: TRBV6-5; abundance: .; d_gene: TRBD1; CDR3aa: CASSYKTGVSYNEQFF; CDR3nt: TGTGCCAGCAGTTACAAAACAGGGGTCTCCTACAATGAGCAGTTCTTC
j_gene: TRBJ2-7; v_gene: TRBV5-1; abundance: .; d_gene: .; CDR3aa: CASSLVQGQGRYEQYF; CDR3nt: TGCGCCAGCAGCTTGGTACAGGGACAAGGGCGCTACGAGCAGTACTTC
j_gene: TRBJ1-2; v_gene: TRBV13; abundance: .; d_gene: .; CDR3aa: CASSAQGWDGYTF; CDR3nt: TGTGCCAGCAGCGCACAGGGTTGGGACGGCTACACCTTC
j_gene: TRBJ2-7; v_gene: TRBV18; abundance: .; d_gene: .; CDR3aa: CASSPPGVQHEQYF; CDR3nt: TGTGCCAGCTCACCACCGGGGGTACAACACGAGCAGTACTTC
j_gene: TRBJ2-5; v_gene: TRBV7-7; abundance: many; d_gene: .; CDR3aa: CASSYMARDRQETQYF; CDR3nt: TGTGCTAGCAGCTATATGGCCAGGGACCGCCAAGAGACCCAGTACTTC
j_gene: TRBJ2-7; v_gene: TRBV30; abundance: many; d_gene: TRBD1; CDR3aa: CAWKKAGTGGEQYF; CDR3nt: TGTGCCTGGAAAAAGGCCGGGACAGGGGGCGAGCAGTACTTC
j_gene: TRBJ1-2; v_gene: TRBV30; abundance: .; d_gene: TRBD1; CDR3aa: CAWRATGGGYGYTF; CDR3nt: TGTGCCTGGAGAGCTACAGGGGGCGGCTATGGCTACACCTTC
j_gene: TRBJ2-7; v_gene: TRBV19; abundance: .; d_gene: .; CDR3aa: CASSTGRVGSYEQYF; CDR3nt: TGTGCCAGTAGTACGGGACGGGTGGGCTCCTACGAGCAGTACTTC
j_gene: TRBJ1-4; v_gene: TRBV4-2; abundance: .; d_gene: TRBD1; CDR3aa: CASSRHRGDNEKLFF; CDR3nt: TGTGCCAGCAGCCGACACAGGGGGGATAATGAAAAACTGTTTTTT
j_gene: TRBJ1-2; v_gene: TRBV15; abundance: many; d_gene: .; CDR3aa: CATSRDLDLGGYTF; CDR3nt: TGTGCCACCAGCAGAGATCTCGACTTGGGGGGCTACACCTTC
j_gene: TRBJ2-7; v_gene: TRBV28; abundance: many; d_gene: .; CDR3aa: CASRRTPLDYEQYF; CDR3nt: TGTGCCAGCAGACGGACACCCTTGGACTACGAGCAGTACTTC
j_gene: TRBJ1-2; v_gene: TRBV12-3/TRBV12-4; abundance: many; d_gene: .; CDR3aa: CASSLAGSGHYGYTF; CDR3nt: TGTGCCAGCAGTTTAGCGGGCTCAGGGCACTATGGCTACACCTTC
j_gene: TRBJ2-7; v_gene: TRBV28; abundance: many; d_gene: TRBD2; CDR3aa: CASVSGDTYEQYF; CDR3nt: TGTGCCAGCGTTAGCGGGGATACCTACGAGCAGTACTTC
j_gene: TRBJ2-3; v_gene: TRBV7-9; abundance: .; d_gene: .; CDR3aa: CASSLARGIGTDTQYF; CDR3nt: TGTGCCAGCAGCTTAGCCCGCGGGATCGGGACAGATACGCAGTATTTT
j_gene: TRBJ2-5; v_gene: TRBV6-5; abundance: many; d_gene: .; CDR3aa: CASSYGQETQYF; CDR3nt: TGTGCCAGCAGTTACGGGCAAGAGACCCAGTACTTC
j_gene: TRBJ2-2; v_gene: TRBV28; abundance: many; d_gene: .; CDR3aa: CASSYPRKANTGELFF; CDR3nt: TGTGCCAGCAGTTACCCGAGGAAGGCGAACACCGGGGAGCTGTTTTTT
j_gene: TRBJ2-7; v_gene: TRBV5-8; abundance: many; d_gene: .; CDR3aa: CASSLAIGKQYF; CDR3nt: TGTGCCAGCAGCTTAGCCATTGGCAAGCAGTACTTC
j_gene: TRBJ1-2; v_gene: TRBV27; abundance: .; d_gene: .; CDR3aa: CASSRLTGLGGYTF; CDR3nt: TGTGCCAGCAGTAGACTGACAGGTCTTGGCGGCTACACCTTC